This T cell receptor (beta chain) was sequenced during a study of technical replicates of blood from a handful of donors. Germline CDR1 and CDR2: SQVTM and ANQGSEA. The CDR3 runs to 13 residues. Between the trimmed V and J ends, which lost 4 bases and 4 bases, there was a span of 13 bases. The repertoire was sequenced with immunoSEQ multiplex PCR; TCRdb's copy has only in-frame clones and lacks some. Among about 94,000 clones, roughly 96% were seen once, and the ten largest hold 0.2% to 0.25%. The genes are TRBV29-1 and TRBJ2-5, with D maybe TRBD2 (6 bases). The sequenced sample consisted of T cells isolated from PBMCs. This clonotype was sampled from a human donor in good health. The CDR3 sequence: CSVGGVRGETQYF. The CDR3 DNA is TGCAGCGTTGGGGGGGTGCGAGGAGAGACCCAGTACTTC. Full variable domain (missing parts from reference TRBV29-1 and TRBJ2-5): SAVISQKPSRDICQRGTSLTIQCQVDSQVTMMFWYRQQPGQSLTLIATANQGSEATYESGFVIDKFPISRPNLTFSTLTVSNMSPEDSSIYLCSVGGVRGETQYFGPGTRLLVL.